One and the same sample provided the 21 T cell receptor beta chains below, sequenced in a study of post-analysis software for immune sequencing data. Study-wide results and caveats: A few TRBV segments were significantly more frequent in patients than in controls. TRBV5-6, TRBV5-1 and TRBV20-1 were among these segments.

Unique-molecular-identifier-tagged TCR beta cDNA libraries were used. TCRdb passed the PCR reads through MiXCR, listing each CDR3 protein once. Found here are roughly 730,000 distinct CDR3 sequences, roughly 27% of them singletons; the top ten hold around 0.6%. No cognate antigen is known for these TCRs. The sample was blood. These receptors all stem from a girl aged 5-17 years with multiple sclerosis.

As DNA, the CDR3 is TGTGCCATCAGTCAACTAGCGGGAAGCGAGCAGTTCTTC. This codes for CAISQLAGSEQFF. The chain uses TRBV10-3 and TRBJ2-1; the match to TRBD2 covers 10 bases. The germline V gene encodes CDR1 ENHRY and CDR2 SYGVKD. V shed 5 bases, J shed 10 bases, and the junction held 5 bases outside the gene matches. This CDR3 region has 13 residues.

Comment on this clonotype: One end of the junction is discordant with germline, which a read error may explain. CDR3 loop: CVSSRVEQFF. CDR3 in DNA: TGTGTCAGCAGCCGTGTTGAGCAGTTCTTC. This sequence joins TRBV7-9 and TRBJ2-1, with D uncertain. This CDR3 spans 10 amino acids. CDR1 SEHNR and CDR2 FQNEAQ come from the germline V gene (reference sequence).

There are a few counts of this clonotype. This rearrangement joins TRBV28 to TRBJ1-6; 8 nucleotides agree with TRBD1. Germline V gives CDR1 MDHEN, CDR2 SYDVKM. This CDR3 region has 13 residues. V lost 6 bases, J lost 10 bases, and 5 bases stayed unmatched. The CDR3, as DNA: TGTGCCAGCAGGGCAGGGGGCGGCTCACCCCTCCACTTT. Protein: CASRAGGGSPLHF. The variable domain in full, completed from reference TRBV28 and TRBJ1-6, reads DVKVTQSSRYLVKRTGEKVFLECVQDMDHENMFWYRQDPGLGLRLIYFSYDVKMKEKGDIPEGYSVSREKKERFSLILESASTNQTSMYLCASRAGGGSPLHFGNGTRLTVT.

This clonotype was observed a handful of times. J is TRBJ2-7 and V is TRBV7-2; D is perhaps TRBD1 or TRBD2 (5 bases each). The ends were cut back, 2 bases at V and 1 base at J, with 24 bases in the middle. The length of the CDR3 is 19 residues. CDR1 is SGHTA and CDR2 is FQGNSA in the germline V gene. Here the CDR3 reads CTSSLMFRGWGSPSYEQYF. Here the CDR3 DNA reads TGTACCAGCAGCTTAATGTTTCGAGGGTGGGGGTCCCCATCCTACGAGCAGTACTTC.

This clonotype was seen just once. This chain uses TRBV6-1 with TRBJ1-4; 7 nucleotides align to TRBD1. J was trimmed by 6 bases and V by 6 bases; bases with no gene match: 13. This CDR3 has 16 amino acids. Germline CDR1 reads MNHNS; CDR2 reads SASEGT. The CDR3 spells CASREQPTGVHEKLFF. DNA of the CDR3: TGTGCCAGCAGGGAACAACCTACAGGGGTTCATGAAAAACTGTTTTTT.

This chain connects TRBV28 to TRBJ2-3, with D maybe TRBD1 (6 bases). V shed 4 bases and J shed 2 bases, with 22 bases lying between them. The CDR3 has 18 residues. Germline assignment: CDR1 MDHEN and CDR2 SYDVKM. The CDR3 coding sequence is TGTGCCAGCAGTTCACAAACAGTCTGGGGGCAGTACACAGATACGCAGTATTTT. It yields the protein CASSSQTVWGQYTDTQYF.

There are many counts of this clonotype. The chain links TRBV6-5 to TRBJ2-1, with D maybe TRBD2 (5 bases). The CDR3 has 16 residues. The V and J ends lost 0 bases and 4 bases respectively, with 13 bases between them. CDR1 and CDR2 from the germline V gene are MNHEY and SVGAGI. CDR3 protein: CASSYSQTTIYNEQFF. In DNA form, the CDR3 reads TGTGCCAGCAGTTACTCCCAAACGACTATATACAATGAGCAGTTCTTC.

This clonotype occurred a few times. The chain couples TRBV5-1 to TRBJ2-6; TRBD1 matches at 9 bases. Losses at the gene ends were 5 bases for V and 0 bases for J; bases not matched to a gene: 9. The CDR3 sequence is 18 residues long. CDR1 SGHRS and CDR2 YFSETQ come from the germline V gene. The DNA for the CDR3 is TGCGCCAGCAGTTCCCCGGGACAGGGTTCCTCTGGGGCCAACGTCCTGACTTTC. The encoded protein is CASSSPGQGSSGANVLTF.

This chain connects TRBV20-1 to TRBJ2-7; 13 bases match TRBD2. Trimming at V came to 3 bases and at J to 2 bases, leaving 7 bases not matched to a gene. Germline assignment: CDR1 DFQATT and CDR2 SNEGSKA (reference sequence). The CDR3 runs 16 residues. CDR3 nucleotide sequence: TGCAGTGCTAGGAGACTAGCGGGAGGCCCAACCTACGAGCAGTACTTC. Translating it yields CSARRLAGGPTYEQYF.

This clonotype was counted many times. This rearrangement joins TRBV6-5 to TRBJ2-1; 10 bases align to TRBD2. The CDR3 extends over 16 amino acids. Germline V lookup: CDR1 MNHEY, CDR2 SVGAGI. The V segment lost 1 base and the J segment 7 bases; nucleotides outside the gene matches: 7. In DNA form, the CDR3 reads TGTGCCAGCAGTTACTTGCCAGCGGGAGGGCGTAATGAGCAGTTCTTC. Its protein product is CASSYLPAGGRNEQFF.

The chain links TRBV20-1 to TRBJ1-5, with D possibly TRBD1 on 6 matching bases. This CDR3 contains 15 residues. V gave up 3 bases and J gave up 5 bases, with 17 bases separating them. CDR1 and CDR2 (germline): DFQATT, SNEGSKA (reference sequence). For the CDR3, the DNA is TGCAGTGCTAGTGTTCCCGGGGGCAGAGATCAGCCCCAGCATTTT. Protein sequence: CSASVPGGRDQPQHF.

A few counts support this clonotype. The chain uses TRBV10-3 and TRBJ2-5, with TRBD1 as a possible D gene (5 bases). The ends were cut back, 3 bases at V and 7 bases at J, with 18 bases in the middle. Germline V CDR1 and CDR2: ENHRY, SYGVKD. There are 15 residues in the CDR3. The CDR3 sequence is CAISDSLGQVGTQYF. The CDR3 DNA reads as TGTGCCATCAGTGATTCCCTGGGGCAGGTGGGGACCCAGTACTTC.

In nucleotides, the CDR3 is TGTGCCATCAGTGAGCCAGTTGGTGGCTACACCTTC. Its translation: CAISEPVGGYTF. The V and J genes are TRBV10-3 and TRBJ1-2; no reliable D call. V dropped 2 bases and J dropped 7 bases, with 8 bases sitting between them. This CDR3 is 12 amino acids long. Germline V gene sequence: CDR1 ENHRY, CDR2 SYGVKD.

This chain links TRBV9 with TRBJ2-3; tentatively, D is TRBD2 (5 bases). The CDR3 totals 14 residues. Germline loops: CDR1 SGDLS, CDR2 YYNGEE. The V end was cut by 5 bases, the J end by 4 bases, with 14 bases between. The CDR3 bases are TGTGCCAGCAGTCGGGGAAGACGGCCAGATACGCAGTATTTT. Residues: CASSRGRRPDTQYF.

This rearrangement joins TRBV9 to TRBJ2-4; 8 bases match TRBD2. V lost 0 bases to trimming and J lost 13 bases; unmatched junction nucleotides: 12. CDR1 and CDR2 from the germline V gene are SGDLS and YYNGEE. This CDR3 has 15 residues. Here the CDR3 DNA reads TGTGCCAGCAGCGTAGGTGTTAGCGGGAATTACGGGCAGTACTTC. Protein product: CASSVGVSGNYGQYF.

The J gene is TRBJ2-1, the V gene TRBV2; no clear D gene. CDR3 length: 13 amino acids. Germline CDR1 and CDR2: SNHLY and FYNNEI. V gave up 1 base and J gave up 6 bases, with 7 bases separating them. CDR3 in DNA: TGTGCCAGCAGTGAAGACTCTCTCAATGAGCAGTTCTTC. Protein: CASSEDSLNEQFF.

The CDR3 sequence is CASSPLREADTQYF. The CDR3 DNA sequence: TGCGCCAGCAGCCCCTTGCGTGAGGCAGATACGCAGTATTTT. The genes are TRBV4-3 and TRBJ2-3, with D uncertain. The germline CDR1 and CDR2 sequences are LGHNA and YSLEER. V was clipped by 4 bases and J by 4 bases, with 12 bases between them. The CDR3 is 14 amino acids.

In this sample, this clonotype turned up a few times. This chain links TRBV20-1 with TRBJ2-7, with D perhaps given as TRBD1 or TRBD2 (5 bases each). The assigned J gene may be wrong: the sequence end matches TRBJ2-5 better. Per the germline V gene, CDR1 is DFQATT and CDR2 is SNEGSKA (reference sequence). The CDR3 runs to 13 residues. The CDR3 sequence is CSARETRERTQYF. Here the CDR3 DNA reads TGCAGTGCTAGAGAGACCAGGGAGAGGACCCAGTACTTC.

CDR3 nucleotide sequence: TGTGCCACCAGCAGAGAGATGTTCTCTGGCGGTGCGAACACCGGGGAGCTGTTTTTT. Its protein product is CATSREMFSGGANTGELFF. The chain combines TRBV15 with TRBJ2-2; no firm D call. Trimming pared 0 bases from V and 0 bases from J, leaving 17 bases between. The CDR3 is made up of 19 amino acids. In germline, CDR1 is LNHNV, CDR2 YYDKDF (reference sequence).

This chain joins TRBV6-4 and TRBJ2-7, with D hard to call. The CDR3 has 17 amino acids. Germline V lookup: CDR1 MRHNA, CDR2 SNTAGT. The V end lost 0 bases, the J end lost 6 bases, and 21 bases lay between the germline ends. The CDR3 loop is CASSDSVQWGSECEQYF. DNA for the CDR3: TGTGCCAGCAGTGACTCAGTACAGTGGGGATCTGAGTGCGAGCAGTACTTC.

This clonotype has just a few counts. The rearrangement joins TRBV5-1 to TRBJ2-3, with 11 bases aligning to TRBD2. The germline V gene encodes CDR1 SGHRS and CDR2 YFSETQ. V trimming: 6 bases; J trimming: 5 bases; junction bases outside the gene matches: 8. The length of the CDR3 is 15 residues. The CDR3 sequence: CASNQLAGEIDTQYF. DNA of the CDR3: TGCGCCAGCAACCAACTAGCGGGGGAGATAGATACGCAGTATTTT.